What follows are 17 T cell receptor beta chains derived from one specimen sequenced in a study of post-analysis software for immune sequencing data. These TCRs are of unknown antigen specificity. Broader study findings: With TRBV5-6, TRBV5-1 and TRBV20-1 included, several TRBV segments were more frequent in patients than in controls.

Unique molecular identifiers tagged the TCR beta cDNA libraries. TCRdb called the PCR reads again in MiXCR, with one record for every CDR3 protein. The table has 750,000 to 950,000 distinct CDR3 sequences, about half seen once. The sample was blood. The receptor set was obtained from a girl between 5 and 17 years old with multiple sclerosis.

The CDR3 here is CSARDGLAGEQFF. The CDR3 bases are TGCAGTGCTAGAGATGGTCTAGCGGGGGAGCAGTTCTTC. The gene calls are TRBV20-1 and TRBJ2-1; TRBD2 agrees at 9 bases. The CDR3 covers 13 residues. Germline V gene sequence: CDR1 DFQATT, CDR2 SNEGSKA (reference sequence). The ends lost 0 bases at V and 10 bases at J; junction bases unmatched: 4.

The CDR3 reads CSVPGLAGGPGEQFF. For the CDR3, the DNA is TGCAGCGTGCCGGGACTAGCGGGAGGGCCGGGTGAGCAGTTCTTC. The chain recombines TRBV29-1 with TRBJ2-1, with TRBD2 identical over 16 bases. Germline-derived CDR1 and CDR2 are SQVTM and ANQGSEA. The CDR3 length is 15 residues. J was trimmed by 9 bases and V by 6 bases; bases with no gene match: 8.

Here the CDR3 DNA reads TGTGCCAGCAGCCAAGGGCAGGTCGACCAGCCCCAGCATTTT. Translating gives CASSQGQVDQPQHF. The chain is built from TRBV3-1 and TRBJ1-5; D gene unclear. Germline CDR1 and CDR2: LGHDT and YNNKEL (reference sequence). This CDR3 region has 14 residues. The V end was cut by 1 base, the J end by 7 bases, with 11 bases between. Together with reference TRBV3-1 and TRBJ1-5, the CDR3 gives the full variable domain: DTAVSQTPKYLVTQMGNDKSIKCEQNLGHDTMYWYKQDSKKFLKIMFSYNNKELIINETVPNRFSPKSPDKAHLNLHINSLELGDSAVYFCASSQGQVDQPQHFGDGTRLSIL.

This clonotype was seen a handful of times. V is TRBV29-1 and J is TRBJ2-3; D gene uncertain. V was clipped by 3 bases and J by 7 bases, with 8 bases between them. The CDR3 contains 11 residues. Germline CDR1 and CDR2: SQVTM and ANQGSEA. CDR3 residues: CSVDEGNTQYF. In DNA, the CDR3 is TGCAGCGTTGATGAAGGGAATACGCAGTATTTT.

This clonotype has only a few counts. The CDR3 bases are TGTGCCAGCAGCGCCGGGACGGACTCCTACGAGCAGTACTTC. It encodes CASSAGTDSYEQYF. The genes are TRBV7-9 and TRBJ2-7, with D perhaps being TRBD1 or TRBD2 (5 bases each). V lost 5 bases to trimming and J lost 0 bases, with 11 bases between them. Per the germline V gene, CDR1 is SEHNR and CDR2 is FQNEAQ (reference sequence). The CDR3 runs 14 residues.

This rearrangement joins TRBV7-9 to TRBJ2-4; D is possibly TRBD2 (6 bases). The DNA end is a closer match to TRBJ2-7, so the J assignment may be wrong. This CDR3 is built from 15 residues. Germline V gene data show CDR1 as SEHNR and CDR2 as FQNEAQ (reference sequence). The CDR3 sequence: CASSLGSGLSYEQYF. The CDR3 nucleotides are TGTGCCAGCAGCTTAGGATCAGGACTAAGCTACGAGCAGTACTTC.

This sequence joins TRBV25-1 and TRBJ1-4; the D gene is possibly TRBD1 (6 bases). V lost 7 bases and J lost 2, with 23 bases in between. Germline CDR1 MGHDK, CDR2 SYGVNS. This CDR3 region has 18 residues. CDR3 loop: CASTKTGTSMITNEKLFF. In DNA, the CDR3 is TGTGCCAGCACCAAAACCGGGACATCGATGATCACTAATGAAAAACTGTTTTTT.

The sample holds a few counts of this clonotype. The chain couples TRBV20-1 to TRBJ2-7; 8 positions agree with TRBD2. CDR1 and CDR2 from the germline V gene are DFQATT and SNEGSKA (reference sequence). This CDR3 is built from 14 residues. Losses at the gene ends were 3 bases for V and 5 bases for J; bases not matched to a gene: 9. This CDR3 is CSASRVAGWNEQYF. The DNA for the CDR3 is TGCAGTGCTAGTCGGGTAGCGGGATGGAACGAGCAGTACTTC.

The chain couples TRBV6-1 to TRBJ2-7; perhaps TRBD1 as D (5 bases). The CDR3 has 15 residues. Trimming left V 7 bases short and J 0 bases short, with 16 bases between. In germline, CDR1 is MNHNS, CDR2 SASEGT. The CDR3 nucleotides read TGTGCCAGCACCCCGAAGGGGCGCAACTCCTACGAGCAGTACTTC. This sequence encodes CASTPKGRNSYEQYF.

The chain is built from TRBV6-2 or TRBV6-3 and TRBJ1-5; TRBD1 is a possible D gene (5 bases). Trimming stripped 7 bases from V and 5 bases from J, with 18 bases between. The germline V gene has CDR1 MNHEY and CDR2 SVGEGT. This CDR3 is 15 amino acids long. CDR3 sequence reads: CASTRGTSPYQPQHF. The CDR3 region has the DNA TGTGCCAGCACCAGAGGGACTTCTCCCTATCAGCCCCAGCATTTT.

The J gene is TRBJ2-3, the V gene TRBV5-1; D is perhaps TRBD1 (6 bases). Per the germline V gene, CDR1 is SGHRS and CDR2 is YFSETQ. This CDR3 contains 13 residues. V was pared by 4 bases and J by 3 bases, with 9 bases between. The CDR3 region is CASSKTGTDTQYF. DNA for the CDR3: TGCGCCAGCAGCAAAACAGGGACAGATACGCAGTATTTT.

V is TRBV25-1 and J is TRBJ2-5; TRBD1 agrees at 7 bases. There are 15 residues in the CDR3. Germline lookup yields CDR1 MGHDK and CDR2 SYGVNS. V shed 6 bases, J shed 5 bases, and the junction held 12 bases outside the gene matches. In DNA form, the CDR3 reads TGTGCCAGCAGGTTATTGACAGGGAACGGGGAGACCCAGTACTTC. It yields the protein CASRLLTGNGETQYF.

The V and J genes are TRBV28 and TRBJ1-5; D is ambiguous. This CDR3 is built from 14 residues. Germline-derived CDR1 and CDR2 are MDHEN and SYDVKM. V lost 6 bases and J lost 4, with 13 bases in between. In DNA, the CDR3 is TGTGCCAGCAGCAAAGCAGCCAATAATCAGCCCCAGCATTTT. Protein product: CASSKAANNQPQHF. The full variable domain, its missing parts supplied by reference TRBV28 and TRBJ1-5, is DVKVTQSSRYLVKRTGEKVFLECVQDMDHENMFWYRQDPGLGLRLIYFSYDVKMKEKGDIPEGYSVSREKKERFSLILESASTNQTSMYLCASSKAANNQPQHFGDGTRLSIL.

This clonotype was seen more than once but under ten times. The V call is TRBV20-1, the J call TRBJ2-7; 8 bases are shared with TRBD1. This CDR3 is built from 13 residues. Germline CDR1 is DFQATT and CDR2 is SNEGSKA (reference sequence). Unmatched junction bases numbered 8, after V lost 6 bases and J lost 4 bases. The CDR3 DNA reads TGCAGTGCCGCGGACAGGGCTCCGTACGAGCAGTACTTC. Translating it yields CSAADRAPYEQYF.

V and J are TRBV4-3 and TRBJ2-7; 10 nucleotides match TRBD1. There are 16 residues in the CDR3. The V gene end was trimmed by 4 bases and the J gene end by 3 bases; junction bases not matched to a gene: 9. The germline CDR1 and CDR2 sequences are LGHNA and YSLEER. As DNA, the CDR3 is TGCGCCAGCAGCCCCCGTTCGGGACAGGGGAACTACGAGCAGTACTTC. Residues: CASSPRSGQGNYEQYF.

The V gene is TRBV5-5, the J gene TRBJ2-3; D perhaps matches TRBD2 (5 bases). Trimming took 4 bases from V and 6 from J, leaving 12 bases between them. From germline, CDR1 is SGHKS and CDR2 YYEKEE (reference sequence). CDR3 length equals 13 residues. CDR3 DNA: TGTGCCAGCAGCCCTAAGAGGACTGATACGCAGTATTTT. Translation: CASSPKRTDTQYF.

J is TRBJ2-7 and V is TRBV7-6; TRBD1 might be the D (6 bases). From germline, CDR1 is SGHVS and CDR2 FNYEAQ. Trimming left V 4 bases short and J 8 bases short, with 24 bases between. This CDR3 region has 16 residues. CDR3 region: CASSSPRTDSAGQQYF. In nucleotides, the CDR3 is TGTGCCAGCAGCTCACCAAGGACAGACAGTGCGGGCCAGCAGTACTTC. Combining the CDR3 with reference TRBV7-6 and TRBJ2-7 gives the whole variable domain GAGVSQSPRYKVTKRGQDVALRCDPISGHVSLYWYRQALGQGPEFLTYFNYEAQQDKSGLPNDRFSAERPEGSISTLTIQRTEQRDSAMYRCASSSPRTDSAGQQYFGPGTRLTVT.